The table lists the clone carrying this T cell receptor (beta chain) with a few counts. No antigen is known for it. A process of 5'RACE template switching, which added a universal primer site and UMIs, was used to make TCR cDNA. TCRdb called the 5' RACE reads again in MiXCR, with one record for every CDR3 protein. Of some 160,000 distinct CDR3 sequences in the sample, less than 9% are singletons; the top ten hold about 2.5%. These data originate in a study of T cells after yellow fever vaccination. Study at large: Preparation of the low-cell-number fractions used SMART-Seq v4 Ultra Low Input. Findings and limits, study-wide: Subsequent booster samples again held most clones from primary vaccination (under 98% CD4, about 90% CD8).

In germline, CDR1 is SGHNT, CDR2 YENEEA. The CDR3 contains 12 residues. Trimming took 6 bases from V and 11 from J, leaving 16 bases between them. This sequence originates from a man aged 18 to 35 who received the YFV17D yellow fever vaccine. The sample in question was CD4+ T cells sorted from PBMCs, obtained 4 to 5 days after the first yellow fever vaccination. The rearrangement links TRBV11-3 to TRBJ1-1; possibly TRBD1 for D (6 bases). The CDR3: CASSRDIRRAFF. The CDR3 bases are TGTGCCAGCAGTCGGGACATTAGGCGGGCTTTCTTT.